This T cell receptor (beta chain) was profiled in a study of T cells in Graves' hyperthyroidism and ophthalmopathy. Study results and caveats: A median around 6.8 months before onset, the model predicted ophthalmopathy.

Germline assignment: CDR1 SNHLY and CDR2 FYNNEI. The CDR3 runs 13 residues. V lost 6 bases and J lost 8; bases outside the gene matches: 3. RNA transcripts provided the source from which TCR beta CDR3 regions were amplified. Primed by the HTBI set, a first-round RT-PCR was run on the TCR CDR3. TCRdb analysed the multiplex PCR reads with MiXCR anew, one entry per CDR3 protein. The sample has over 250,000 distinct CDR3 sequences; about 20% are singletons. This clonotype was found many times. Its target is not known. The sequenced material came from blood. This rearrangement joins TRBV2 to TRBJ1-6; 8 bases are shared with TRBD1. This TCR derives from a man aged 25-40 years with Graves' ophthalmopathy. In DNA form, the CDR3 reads TGTGCCAGCAGGGACAGGGAGGATTCACCCCTCCACTTT. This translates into CASRDREDSPLHF.